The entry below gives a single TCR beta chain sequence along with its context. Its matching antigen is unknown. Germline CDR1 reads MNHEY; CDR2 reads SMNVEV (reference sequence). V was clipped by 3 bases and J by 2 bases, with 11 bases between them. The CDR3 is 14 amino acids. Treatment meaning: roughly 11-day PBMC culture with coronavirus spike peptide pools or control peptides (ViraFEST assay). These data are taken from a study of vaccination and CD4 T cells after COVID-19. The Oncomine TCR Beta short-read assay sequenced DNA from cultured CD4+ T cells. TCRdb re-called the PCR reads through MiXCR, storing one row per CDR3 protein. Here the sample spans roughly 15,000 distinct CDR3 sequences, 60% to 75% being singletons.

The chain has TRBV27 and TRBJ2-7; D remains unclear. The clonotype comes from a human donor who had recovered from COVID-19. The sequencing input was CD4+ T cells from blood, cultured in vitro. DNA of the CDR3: TGTGCCAGCAGTTTCGGTCCTGCGACCTACGAGCAGTACTTC. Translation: CASSFGPATYEQYF.